Shown below are 5 T cell receptor beta chains from a single sample sequenced in a study of PD-1 blockade in classical Hodgkin lymphoma. The protocol was immunoSEQ multiplex PCR, while the TCRdb copy is restricted to in-frame clones and leaves out a portion. Counted here are roughly 10,000 clones, 75% to 80% occurring once; the ten biggest clones make up about 25%. Relapses following autologous stem cell transplantation were seen in all patients, with brentuximab vedotin exposure varying. Sequencing was performed on peripheral blood mononuclear cells (PBMCs), taken at baseline. The source is a human donor with classical Hodgkin lymphoma.

The chain couples TRBV5-5 to TRBJ1-2, with a possible D match to TRBD1 (5 bases). Trimming shortened V by 5 bases and J by 3 bases, and 20 bases separated the two germline ends. Per the germline V gene, CDR1 is SGHKS and CDR2 is YYEKEE (reference sequence). The CDR3 extends over 16 amino acids. CDR3 amino acids: CASSYQPGRDDYGYTF. DNA of the CDR3: TGTGCCAGCAGTTACCAACCGGGACGGGACGACTATGGCTACACCTTC.

The rearrangement uses TRBV27 and TRBJ2-5; TRBD1 matches 10 bases. The germline V gene has CDR1 MNHEY and CDR2 SMNVEV (reference sequence). Trimming removed 6 bases from V and 2 bases from J; junction bases left unmatched: 9. The CDR3 runs 16 residues. The CDR3 sequence is CASRPTDRGHQETQYF. Written as DNA, the CDR3 is TGTGCCAGCAGACCCACCGACAGGGGGCATCAAGAGACCCAGTACTTC.

The CDR3 sequence is CASSLDRGPYNEQFF. CDR3 bases: TGTGCCAGCAGTTTGGACAGGGGGCCATACAATGAGCAGTTCTTC. This chain links TRBV27 with TRBJ2-1; 11 nucleotides agree with TRBD1. The CDR3 is 15 residues long. V trimming: 3 bases; J trimming: 4 bases; junction bases outside the gene matches: 2. CDR1 and CDR2 from the germline V gene are MNHEY and SMNVEV (reference sequence).

V and J are TRBV7-9 and TRBJ1-5; 8 bases are a match to TRBD1. The CDR3 is made up of 16 amino acids. Per the germline V gene, CDR1 is SEHNR and CDR2 is FQNEAQ (reference sequence). After removal of 1 base from V and 9 bases from J, the junction contained 11 bases not matched to a gene. CDR3 nucleotide sequence: TGTGCCAGCAGCTTAGAGGCAGGGGGCACAGTGGGGCCCCAGCATTTT. Its protein product is CASSLEAGGTVGPQHF. Using reference TRBV7-9 and TRBJ1-5 for the parts outside the CDR3, the full variable domain is DTGVSQNPRHKITKRGQNVTFRCDPISEHNRLYWYRQTLGQGPEFLTYFQNEAQLEKSRLLSDRFSAERPKGSFSTLEIQRTEQGDSAMYLCASSLEAGGTVGPQHFGDGTRLSIL.

The rearrangement links TRBV5-1 to TRBJ2-3; TRBD2 aligns across 8 bases. Germline trimming cut 0 bases from V and 3 bases from J; bases unmatched to any gene: 3. Per the germline V gene, CDR1 is SGHRS and CDR2 is YFSETQ. The CDR3 runs to 15 residues. CDR3 bases: TGCGCCAGCAGCTTGGGTTCTAGCGGGACAGATACGCAGTATTTT. It specifies CASSLGSSGTDTQYF. The full variable domain, with the rest looked up from reference TRBV5-1 and TRBJ2-3, is KAGVTQTPRYLIKTRGQQVTLSCSPISGHRSVSWYQQTPGQGLQFLFEYFSETQRNKGNFPGRFSGRQFSNSRSEMNVSTLELGDSALYLCASSLGSSGTDTQYFGPGTRLTVL.